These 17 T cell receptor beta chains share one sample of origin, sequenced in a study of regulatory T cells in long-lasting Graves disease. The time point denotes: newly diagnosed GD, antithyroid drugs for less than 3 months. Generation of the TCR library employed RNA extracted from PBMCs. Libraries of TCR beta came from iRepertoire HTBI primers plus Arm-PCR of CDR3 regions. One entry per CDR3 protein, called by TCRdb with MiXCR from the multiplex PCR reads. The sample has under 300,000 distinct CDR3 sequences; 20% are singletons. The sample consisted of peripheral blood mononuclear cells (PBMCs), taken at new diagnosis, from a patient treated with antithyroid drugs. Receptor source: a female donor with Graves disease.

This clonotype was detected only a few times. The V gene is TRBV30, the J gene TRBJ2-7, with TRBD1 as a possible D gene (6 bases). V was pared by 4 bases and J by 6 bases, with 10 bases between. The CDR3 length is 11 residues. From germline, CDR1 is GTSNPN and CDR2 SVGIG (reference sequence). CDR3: CAWMTGAEQYF. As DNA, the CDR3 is TGTGCCTGGATGACAGGTGCCGAGCAGTACTTC.

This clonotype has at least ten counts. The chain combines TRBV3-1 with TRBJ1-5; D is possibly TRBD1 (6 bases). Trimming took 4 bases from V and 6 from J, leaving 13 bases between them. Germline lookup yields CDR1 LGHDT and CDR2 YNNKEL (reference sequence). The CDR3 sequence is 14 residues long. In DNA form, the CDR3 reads TGTGCCAGCAGCCCGTACAGGGAGGCTCAGCCCCAGCATTTT. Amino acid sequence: CASSPYREAQPQHF.

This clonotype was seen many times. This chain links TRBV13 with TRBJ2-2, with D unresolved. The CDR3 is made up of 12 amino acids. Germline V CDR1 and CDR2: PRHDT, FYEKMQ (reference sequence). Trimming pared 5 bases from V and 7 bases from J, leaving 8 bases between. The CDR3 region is CASSPSHGELFF. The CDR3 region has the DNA TGTGCCAGCAGCCCCTCTCACGGGGAGCTGTTTTTT.

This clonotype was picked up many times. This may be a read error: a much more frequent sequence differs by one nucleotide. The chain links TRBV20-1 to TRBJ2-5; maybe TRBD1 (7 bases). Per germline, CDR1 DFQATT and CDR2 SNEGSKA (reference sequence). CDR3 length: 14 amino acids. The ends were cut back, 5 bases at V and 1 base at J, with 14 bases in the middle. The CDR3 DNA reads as TGCAGTGCTGGAGGGGACAGACTCCAAGAGACCCAGTACTTC. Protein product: CSAGGDRLQETQYF.

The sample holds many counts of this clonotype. CDR3 coding DNA: TGCGCCAGCAGCTTGGAGGGTCGAGCGGGGGGCAGGAGAAGAGAGACCCAGTACTTC. Protein sequence: CASSLEGRAGGRRRETQYF. The chain recombines TRBV5-1 with TRBJ2-5; 9 bases fit TRBD2. CDR3 length: 19 residues. Looked up from germline, CDR1 is SGHRS and CDR2 is YFSETQ. V lost 0 bases to trimming and J lost 4 bases; unmatched junction nucleotides: 16.

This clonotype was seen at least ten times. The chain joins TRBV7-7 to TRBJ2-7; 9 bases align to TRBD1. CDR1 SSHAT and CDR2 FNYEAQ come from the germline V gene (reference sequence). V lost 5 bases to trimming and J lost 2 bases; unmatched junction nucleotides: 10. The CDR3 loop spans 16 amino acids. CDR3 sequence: CASSPWTGEVPYEQYF. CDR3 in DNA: TGTGCCAGCAGCCCGTGGACAGGGGAAGTCCCCTACGAGCAGTACTTC.

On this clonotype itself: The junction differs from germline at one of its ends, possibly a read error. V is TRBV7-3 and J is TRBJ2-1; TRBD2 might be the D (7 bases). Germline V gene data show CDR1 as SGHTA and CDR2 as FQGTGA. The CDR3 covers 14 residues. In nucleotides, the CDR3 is TGTGCCGGCAGCTTTGCGGGGGCGTACAATGAGCAGTTCTTC. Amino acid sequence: CAGSFAGAYNEQFF.

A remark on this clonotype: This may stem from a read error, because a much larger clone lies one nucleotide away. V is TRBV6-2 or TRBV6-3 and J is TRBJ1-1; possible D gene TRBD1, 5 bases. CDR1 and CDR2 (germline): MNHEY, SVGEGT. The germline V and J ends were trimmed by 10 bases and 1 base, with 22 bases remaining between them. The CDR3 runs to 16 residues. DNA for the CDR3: TGTGCCATCCTACAGGTCTTTAAACACGAGAACACTGAAGCTTTCTTT. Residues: CAILQVFKHENTEAFF.

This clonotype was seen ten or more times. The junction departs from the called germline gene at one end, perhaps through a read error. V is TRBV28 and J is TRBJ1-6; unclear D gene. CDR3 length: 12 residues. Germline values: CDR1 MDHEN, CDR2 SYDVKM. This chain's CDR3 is CASSLLNSPLHF. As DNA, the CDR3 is TGTGCCAGCAGCTTATTAAATTCACCCCTCCACTTT. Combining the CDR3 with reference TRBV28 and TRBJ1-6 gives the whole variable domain DVKVTQSSRYLVKRTGEKVFLECVQDMDHENMFWYRQDPGLGLRLIYFSYDVKMKEKGDIPEGYSVSREKKERFSLILESASTNQTSMYLCASSLLNSPLHFGNGTRLTVT.

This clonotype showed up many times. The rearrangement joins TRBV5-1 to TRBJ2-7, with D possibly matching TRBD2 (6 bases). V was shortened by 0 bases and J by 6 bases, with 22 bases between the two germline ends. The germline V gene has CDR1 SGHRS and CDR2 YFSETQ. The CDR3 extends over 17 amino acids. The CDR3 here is CASSLVGGSVVASEQYF. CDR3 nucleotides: TGCGCCAGCAGCTTGGTTGGAGGGTCTGTTGTAGCGAGCGAGCAGTACTTC. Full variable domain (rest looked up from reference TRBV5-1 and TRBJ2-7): KAGVTQTPRYLIKTRGQQVTLSCSPISGHRSVSWYQQTPGQGLQFLFEYFSETQRNKGNFPGRFSGRQFSNSRSEMNVSTLELGDSALYLCASSLVGGSVVASEQYFGPGTRLTVT.

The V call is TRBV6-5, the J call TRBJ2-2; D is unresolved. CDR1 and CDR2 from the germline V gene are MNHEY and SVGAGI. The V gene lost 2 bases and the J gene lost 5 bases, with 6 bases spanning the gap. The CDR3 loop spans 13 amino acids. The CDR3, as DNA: TGTGCCAGCAGTTACCCACCGACCGGGGAGCTGTTTTTT. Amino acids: CASSYPPTGELFF.

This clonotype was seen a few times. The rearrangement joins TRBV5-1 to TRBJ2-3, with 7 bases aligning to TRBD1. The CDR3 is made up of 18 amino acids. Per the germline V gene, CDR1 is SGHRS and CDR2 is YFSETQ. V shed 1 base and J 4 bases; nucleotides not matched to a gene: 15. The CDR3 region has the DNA TGCGCCAGCAGCTTGATTCGAAGGGGGCTAGAGTTGGCAGATACGCAGTATTTT. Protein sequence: CASSLIRRGLELADTQYF.

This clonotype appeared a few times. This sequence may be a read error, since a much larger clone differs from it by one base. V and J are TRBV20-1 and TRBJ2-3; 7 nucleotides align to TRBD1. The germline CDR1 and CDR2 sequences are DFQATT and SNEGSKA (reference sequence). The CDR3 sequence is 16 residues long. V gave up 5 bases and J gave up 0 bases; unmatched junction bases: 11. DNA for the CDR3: TGCAGTGCTCCAGACAGGGCACCTCCTAGCACAGATACGCAGTATTTT. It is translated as CSAPDRAPPSTDTQYF.

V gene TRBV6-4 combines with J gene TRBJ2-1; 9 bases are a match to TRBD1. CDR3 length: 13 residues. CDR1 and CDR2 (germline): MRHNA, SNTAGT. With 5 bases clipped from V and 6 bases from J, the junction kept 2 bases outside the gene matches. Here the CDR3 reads CASSRTGANEQFF. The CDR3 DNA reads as TGTGCCAGCAGTCGGACAGGGGCCAATGAGCAGTTCTTC.

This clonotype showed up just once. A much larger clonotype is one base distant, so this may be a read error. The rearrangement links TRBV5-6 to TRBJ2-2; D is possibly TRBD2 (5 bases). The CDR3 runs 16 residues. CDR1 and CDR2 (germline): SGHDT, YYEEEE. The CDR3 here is CASSFGSLVNTGELSF. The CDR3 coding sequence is TGTGCCAGCAGCTTCGGGTCACTGGTAAACACCGGGGAGCTGTCTTTT.

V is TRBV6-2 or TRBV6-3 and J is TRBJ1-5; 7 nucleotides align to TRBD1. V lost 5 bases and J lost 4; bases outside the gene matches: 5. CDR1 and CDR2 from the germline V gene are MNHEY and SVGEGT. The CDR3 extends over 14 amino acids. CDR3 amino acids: CASSPQGENQPQHF. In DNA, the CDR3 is TGTGCCAGCAGTCCTCAGGGGGAGAATCAGCCCCAGCATTTT.

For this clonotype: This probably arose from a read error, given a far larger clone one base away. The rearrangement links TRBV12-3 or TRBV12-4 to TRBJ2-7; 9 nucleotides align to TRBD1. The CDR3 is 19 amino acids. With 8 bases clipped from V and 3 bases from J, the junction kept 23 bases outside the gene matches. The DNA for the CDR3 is TGTGCCAGCGGTTACTCGAATTTTTTGGACAGGGGACGGTTCTACGAGCAGTACTTC. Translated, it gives CASGYSNFLDRGRFYEQYF.